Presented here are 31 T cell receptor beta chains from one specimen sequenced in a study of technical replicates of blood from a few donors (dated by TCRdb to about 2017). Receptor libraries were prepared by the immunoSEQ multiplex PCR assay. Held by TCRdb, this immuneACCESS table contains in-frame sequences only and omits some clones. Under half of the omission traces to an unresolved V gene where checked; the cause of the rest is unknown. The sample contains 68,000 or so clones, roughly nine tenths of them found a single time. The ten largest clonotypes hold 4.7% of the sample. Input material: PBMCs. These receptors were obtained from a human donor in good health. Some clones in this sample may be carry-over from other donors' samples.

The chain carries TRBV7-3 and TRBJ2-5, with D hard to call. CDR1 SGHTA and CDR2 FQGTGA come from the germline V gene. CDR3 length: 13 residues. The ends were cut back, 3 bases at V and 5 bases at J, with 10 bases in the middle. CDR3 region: CASSFDILETQYF. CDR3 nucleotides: TGTGCCAGCAGCTTCGATATACTGGAGACCCAGTACTTC.

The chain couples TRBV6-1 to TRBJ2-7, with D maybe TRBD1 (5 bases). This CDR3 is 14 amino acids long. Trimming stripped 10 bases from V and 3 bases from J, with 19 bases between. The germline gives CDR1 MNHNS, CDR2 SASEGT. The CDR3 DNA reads TGTGCCATCCACCATACAACAGGCAACTACGAGCAGTACTTC. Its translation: CAIHHTTGNYEQYF.

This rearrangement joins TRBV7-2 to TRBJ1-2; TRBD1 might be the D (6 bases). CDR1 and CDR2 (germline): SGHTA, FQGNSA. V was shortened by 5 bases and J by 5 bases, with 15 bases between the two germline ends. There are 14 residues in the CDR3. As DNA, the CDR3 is TGTGCCAGCAGCCGCTCGACAGGAGATTATGGCTACACCTTC. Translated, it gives CASSRSTGDYGYTF.

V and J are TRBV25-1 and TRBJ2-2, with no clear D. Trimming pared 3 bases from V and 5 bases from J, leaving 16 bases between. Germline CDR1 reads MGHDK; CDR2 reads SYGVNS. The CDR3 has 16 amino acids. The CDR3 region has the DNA TGTGCCAGCAGTGACCCCACCCCTTACTCGACCGGGGAGCTGTTTTTT. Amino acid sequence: CASSDPTPYSTGELFF.

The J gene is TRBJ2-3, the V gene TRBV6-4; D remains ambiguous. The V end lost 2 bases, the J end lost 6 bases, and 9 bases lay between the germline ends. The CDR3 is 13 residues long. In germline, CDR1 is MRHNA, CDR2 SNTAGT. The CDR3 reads CASSDQARDTQYF. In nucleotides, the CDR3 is TGTGCCAGCAGTGACCAGGCTCGCGATACGCAGTATTTT.

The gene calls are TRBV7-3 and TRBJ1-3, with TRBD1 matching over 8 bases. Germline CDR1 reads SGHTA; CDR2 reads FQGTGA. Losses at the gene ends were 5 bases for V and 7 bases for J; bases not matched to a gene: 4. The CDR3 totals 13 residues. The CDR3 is CASSPDRGNTIYF. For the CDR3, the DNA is TGTGCCAGCAGCCCCGACAGGGGCAACACCATATATTTT. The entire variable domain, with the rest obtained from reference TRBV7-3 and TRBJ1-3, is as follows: GAGVSQTPSNKVTEKGKYVELRCDPISGHTALYWYRQSLGQGPEFLIYFQGTGAADDSGLPNDRFFAVRPEGSVSTLKIQRTERGDSAVYLCASSPDRGNTIYFGEGSWLTVV.

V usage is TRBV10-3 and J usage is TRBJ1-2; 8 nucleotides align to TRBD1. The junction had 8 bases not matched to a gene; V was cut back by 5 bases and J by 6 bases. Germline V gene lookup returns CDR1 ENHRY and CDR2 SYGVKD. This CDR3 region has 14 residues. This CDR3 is CAISTGGSSNGYTF. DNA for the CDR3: TGTGCCATCAGTACAGGGGGAAGTTCCAATGGCTACACCTTC.

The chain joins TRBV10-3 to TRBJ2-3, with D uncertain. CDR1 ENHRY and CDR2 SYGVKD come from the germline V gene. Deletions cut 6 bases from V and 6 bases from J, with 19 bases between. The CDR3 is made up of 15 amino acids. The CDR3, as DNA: TGTGCCATCAGGATGTCCATGGCCGGGTCTGATACGCAGTATTTT. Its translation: CAIRMSMAGSDTQYF.

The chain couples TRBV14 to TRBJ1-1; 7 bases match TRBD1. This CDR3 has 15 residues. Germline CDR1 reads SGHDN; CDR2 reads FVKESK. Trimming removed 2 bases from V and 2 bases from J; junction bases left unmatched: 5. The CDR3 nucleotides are TGTGCCAGCAGCCAAAATACAGGGGCAAACACTGAAGCTTTCTTT. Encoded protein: CASSQNTGANTEAFF.

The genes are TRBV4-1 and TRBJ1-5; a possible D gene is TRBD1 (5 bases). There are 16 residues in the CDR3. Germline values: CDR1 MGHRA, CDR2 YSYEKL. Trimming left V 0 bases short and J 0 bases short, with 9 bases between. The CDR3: CASSQDWTSSNQPQHF. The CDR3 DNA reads TGCGCCAGCAGCCAAGATTGGACATCTAGCAATCAGCCCCAGCATTTT.

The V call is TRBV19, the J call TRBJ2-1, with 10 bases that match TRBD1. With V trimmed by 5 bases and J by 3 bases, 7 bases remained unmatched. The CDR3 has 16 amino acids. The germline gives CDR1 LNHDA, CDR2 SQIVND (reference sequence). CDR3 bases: TGTGCCAGTAGTTCTCTCGACAGGGGGCTCTACAATGAGCAGTTCTTC. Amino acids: CASSSLDRGLYNEQFF.

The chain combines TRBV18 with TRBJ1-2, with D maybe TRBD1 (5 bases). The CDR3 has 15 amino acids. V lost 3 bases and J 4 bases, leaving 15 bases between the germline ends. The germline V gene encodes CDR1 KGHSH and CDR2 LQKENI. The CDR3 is CASSPGEGPGYGYTF. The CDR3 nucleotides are TGTGCCAGCTCACCCGGGGAGGGGCCAGGCTATGGCTACACCTTC.

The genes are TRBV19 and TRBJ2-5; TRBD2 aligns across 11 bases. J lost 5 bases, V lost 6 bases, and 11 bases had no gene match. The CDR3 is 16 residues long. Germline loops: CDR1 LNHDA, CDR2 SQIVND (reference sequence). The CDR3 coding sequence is TGTGCCAGTAGAAGACTAGCGGGAAGCCCCCGCGAGACCCAGTACTTC. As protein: CASRRLAGSPRETQYF. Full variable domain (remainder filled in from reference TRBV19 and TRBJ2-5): DGGITQSPKYLFRKEGQNVTLSCEQNLNHDAMYWYRQDPGQGLRLIYYSQIVNDFQKGDIAEGYSVSREKKESFPLTVTSAQKNPTAFYLCASRRLAGSPRETQYFGPGTRLLVL.

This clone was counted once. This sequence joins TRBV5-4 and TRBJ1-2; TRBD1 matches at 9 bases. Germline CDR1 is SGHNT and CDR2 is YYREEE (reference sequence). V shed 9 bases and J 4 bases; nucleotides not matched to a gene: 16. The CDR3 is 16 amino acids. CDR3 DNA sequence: TGTGCCACCAAAGGGACAGGGAAGGCCGGAGGCTATGGCTACACCTTC. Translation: CATKGTGKAGGYGYTF.

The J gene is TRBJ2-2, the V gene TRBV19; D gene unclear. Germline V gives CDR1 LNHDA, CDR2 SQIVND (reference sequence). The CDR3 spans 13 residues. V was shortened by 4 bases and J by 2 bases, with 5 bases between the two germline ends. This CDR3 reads CASSTTNTGELFF. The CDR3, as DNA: TGTGCCAGTAGTACTACCAACACCGGGGAGCTGTTTTTT.

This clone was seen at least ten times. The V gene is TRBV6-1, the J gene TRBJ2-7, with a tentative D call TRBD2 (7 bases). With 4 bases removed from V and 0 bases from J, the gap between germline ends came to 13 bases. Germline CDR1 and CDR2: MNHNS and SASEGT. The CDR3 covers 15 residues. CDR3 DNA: TGTGCCAGCAGTGCCGAGGGGGGGAGCTCCTACGAGCAGTACTTC. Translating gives CASSAEGGSSYEQYF.

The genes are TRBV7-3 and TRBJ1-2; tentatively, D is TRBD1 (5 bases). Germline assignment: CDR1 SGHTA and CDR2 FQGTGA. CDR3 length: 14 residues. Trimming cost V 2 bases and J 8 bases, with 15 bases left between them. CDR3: CASSLGGARVGYTF. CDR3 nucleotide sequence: TGTGCCAGCAGCTTAGGAGGGGCCAGGGTGGGCTACACCTTC.

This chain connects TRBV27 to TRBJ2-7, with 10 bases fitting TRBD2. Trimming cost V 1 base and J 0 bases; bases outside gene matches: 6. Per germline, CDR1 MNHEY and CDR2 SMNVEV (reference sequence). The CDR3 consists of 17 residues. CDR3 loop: CASSLYTSGIRSYEQYF. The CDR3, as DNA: TGTGCCAGCAGTTTATATACTAGCGGGATCCGCTCCTACGAGCAGTACTTC.

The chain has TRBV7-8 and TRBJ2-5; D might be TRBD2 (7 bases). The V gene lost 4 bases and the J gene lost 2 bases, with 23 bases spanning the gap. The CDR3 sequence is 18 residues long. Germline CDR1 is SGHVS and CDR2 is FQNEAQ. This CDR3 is CASSSRGGRYNPQETQYF. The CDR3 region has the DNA TGTGCCAGCAGCTCGCGCGGGGGCCGTTACAACCCTCAAGAGACCCAGTACTTC. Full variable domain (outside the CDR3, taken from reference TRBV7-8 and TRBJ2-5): GAGVSQSPRYKVAKRGQDVALRCDPISGHVSLFWYQQALGQGPEFLTYFQNEAQLDKSGLPSDRFFAERPEGSVSTLKIQRTQQEDSAVYLCASSSRGGRYNPQETQYFGPGTRLLVL.

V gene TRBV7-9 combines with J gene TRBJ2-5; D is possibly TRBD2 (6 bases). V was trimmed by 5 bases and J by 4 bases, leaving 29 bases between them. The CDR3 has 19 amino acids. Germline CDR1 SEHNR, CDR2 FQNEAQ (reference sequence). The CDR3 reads CASSRSGLSLQYPTETQYF. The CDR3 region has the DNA TGTGCCAGCAGCCGCTCCGGACTAAGTCTTCAGTACCCAACAGAGACCCAGTACTTC. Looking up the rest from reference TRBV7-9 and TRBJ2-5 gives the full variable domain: DTGVSQNPRHKITKRGQNVTFRCDPISEHNRLYWYRQTLGQGPEFLTYFQNEAQLEKSRLLSDRFSAERPKGSFSTLEIQRTEQGDSAMYLCASSRSGLSLQYPTETQYFGPGTRLLVL.

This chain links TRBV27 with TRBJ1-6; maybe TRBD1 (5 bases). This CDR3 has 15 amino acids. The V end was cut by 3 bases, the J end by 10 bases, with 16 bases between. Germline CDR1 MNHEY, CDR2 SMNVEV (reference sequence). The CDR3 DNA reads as TGTGCCAGCAGTTTTGACAGTTCGTCCTACTCACCCCTCCACTTT. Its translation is CASSFDSSSYSPLHF.

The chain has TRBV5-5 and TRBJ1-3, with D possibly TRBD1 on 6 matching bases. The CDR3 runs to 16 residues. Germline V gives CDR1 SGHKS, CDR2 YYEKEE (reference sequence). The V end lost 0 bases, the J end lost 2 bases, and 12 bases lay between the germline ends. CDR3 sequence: CASSLATGLAGNTIYF. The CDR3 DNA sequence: TGTGCCAGCAGCTTGGCCACAGGGTTAGCTGGAAACACCATATATTTT.

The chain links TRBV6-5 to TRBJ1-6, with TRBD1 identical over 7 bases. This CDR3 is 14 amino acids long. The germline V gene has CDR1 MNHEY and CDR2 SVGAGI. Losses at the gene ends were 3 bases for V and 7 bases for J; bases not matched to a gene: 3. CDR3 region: CASSYQGENSPLHF. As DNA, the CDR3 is TGTGCCAGCAGTTATCAGGGGGAGAATTCACCCCTCCACTTT.

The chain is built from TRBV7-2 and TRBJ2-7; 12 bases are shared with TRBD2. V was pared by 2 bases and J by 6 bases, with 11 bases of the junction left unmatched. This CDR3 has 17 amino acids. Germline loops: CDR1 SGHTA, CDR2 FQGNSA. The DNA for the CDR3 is TGTGCCAGCAGCTTATCTATCAGACTAGCGGGAGTAACCGAGCAGTACTTC. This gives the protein CASSLSIRLAGVTEQYF.

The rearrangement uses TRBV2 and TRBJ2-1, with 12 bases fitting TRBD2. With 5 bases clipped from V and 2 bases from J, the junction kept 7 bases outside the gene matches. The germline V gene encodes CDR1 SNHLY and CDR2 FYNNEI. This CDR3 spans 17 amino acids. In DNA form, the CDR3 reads TGTGCCAGCAGTCGGACTAGCGGGATGTTCACCTACAATGAGCAGTTCTTC. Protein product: CASSRTSGMFTYNEQFF.

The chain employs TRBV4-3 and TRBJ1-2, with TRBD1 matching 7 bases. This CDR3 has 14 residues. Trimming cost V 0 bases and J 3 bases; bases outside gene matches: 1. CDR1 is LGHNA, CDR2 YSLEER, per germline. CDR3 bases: TGCGCCAGCAGCCAAGATCAGGGGGACTATGGCTACACCTTC. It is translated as CASSQDQGDYGYTF.

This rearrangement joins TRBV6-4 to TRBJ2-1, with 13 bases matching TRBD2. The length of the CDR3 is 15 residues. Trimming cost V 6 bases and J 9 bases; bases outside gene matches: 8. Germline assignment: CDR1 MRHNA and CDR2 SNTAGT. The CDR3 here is CASRGTSGNGTEQFF. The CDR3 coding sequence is TGTGCCAGCAGAGGGACTAGCGGGAATGGTACTGAGCAGTTCTTC.

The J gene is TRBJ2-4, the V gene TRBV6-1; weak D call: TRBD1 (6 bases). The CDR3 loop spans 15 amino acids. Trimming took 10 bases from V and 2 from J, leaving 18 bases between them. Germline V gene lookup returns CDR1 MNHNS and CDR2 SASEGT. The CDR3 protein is CATRTDPLSKNIQYF. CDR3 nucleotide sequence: TGTGCCACACGGACAGACCCCCTCTCCAAAAACATTCAGTACTTC.

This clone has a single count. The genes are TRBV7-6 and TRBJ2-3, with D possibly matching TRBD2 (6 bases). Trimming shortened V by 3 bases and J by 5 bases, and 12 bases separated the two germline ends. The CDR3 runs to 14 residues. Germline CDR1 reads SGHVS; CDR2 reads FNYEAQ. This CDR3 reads CASSFGGRRDTQYF. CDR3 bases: TGTGCCAGCAGCTTCGGTGGGAGGCGAGATACGCAGTATTTT.

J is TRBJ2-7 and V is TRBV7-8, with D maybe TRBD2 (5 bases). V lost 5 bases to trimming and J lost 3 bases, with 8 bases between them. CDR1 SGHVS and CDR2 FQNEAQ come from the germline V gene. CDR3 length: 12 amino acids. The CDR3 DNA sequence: TGTGCCAGCAGCCCGGGGAACTACGAGCAGTACTTC. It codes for CASSPGNYEQYF.

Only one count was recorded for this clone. DNA of the CDR3: TGTGCCAGCAGTTACACAATTAACTATGGCTACACCTTC. Its translation: CASSYTINYGYTF. This rearrangement joins TRBV6-5 to TRBJ1-2; D not resolved. This CDR3 is built from 13 residues. From germline, CDR1 is MNHEY and CDR2 SVGAGI. The germline V and J ends were trimmed by 2 bases and 1 base, with 5 bases remaining between them.